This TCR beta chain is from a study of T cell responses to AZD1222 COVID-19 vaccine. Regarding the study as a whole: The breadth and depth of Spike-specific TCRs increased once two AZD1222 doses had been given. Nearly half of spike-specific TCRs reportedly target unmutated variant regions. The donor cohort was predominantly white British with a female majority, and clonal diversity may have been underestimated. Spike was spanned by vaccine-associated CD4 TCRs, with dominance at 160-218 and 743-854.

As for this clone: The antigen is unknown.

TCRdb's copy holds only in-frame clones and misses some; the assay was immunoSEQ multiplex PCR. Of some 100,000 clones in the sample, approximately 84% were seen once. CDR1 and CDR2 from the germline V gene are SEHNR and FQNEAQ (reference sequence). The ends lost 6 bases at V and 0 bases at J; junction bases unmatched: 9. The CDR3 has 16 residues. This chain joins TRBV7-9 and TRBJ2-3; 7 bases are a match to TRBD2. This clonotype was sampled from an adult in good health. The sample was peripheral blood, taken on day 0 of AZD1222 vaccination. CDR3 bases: TGTGCCAGCAGGACGAAAAGCGGGACTAGCACAGATACGCAGTATTTT. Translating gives CASRTKSGTSTDTQYF.